This TCR beta chain is from a study of cytomegalovirus exposure and HLA in healthy donors. Germline-derived CDR1 and CDR2 are SGHRS and YFSETQ. This CDR3 contains 14 residues. Trimming removed 2 bases at V and 1 base at J, with 9 bases between. With 60 Vbeta and 13 Jbeta primers, the PCR was carried out. Some clones are missing from TCRdb's copy, which holds only in-frame ones; the method was immunoSEQ multiplex PCR. The repertoire has over 75,000 clones, 65% to 90% of them found once; the top ten carry roughly 3.4%. The material sequenced was PBMCs. The clonotype comes from a man aged 30-40 years in good health and CMV-seropositive. V and J are TRBV5-1 and TRBJ2-5; tentative D call: TRBD1 (5 bases). In DNA form, the CDR3 reads TGCGCCAGCAGCTTAAGCCAGGGCCAAGAGACCCAGTACTTC. Its translation is CASSLSQGQETQYF.